The sequence of this TCR beta chain was determined in a study of shared clonotypes between healthy human individuals. Sequencing used immunoSEQ multiplex PCR; TCRdb keeps in-frame clones, though not all of them. The repertoire consists of over 1.5 million clones, with 95% to 99% occurring once and the leading ten covering less than 0.55%. Study-wide findings and caveats: Among the subsets, naive ones generally showed larger estimated richness than memory ones. Between a handful of donors, naive CD4 clonotypes were shared at a level of approximately 5%.

The CDR3 loop spans 13 amino acids. V lost 6 bases, J lost 1 base, and 2 bases stayed unmatched. Germline-derived CDR1 and CDR2 are MNHEY and SVGAGI. As for this clone: Its antigen is still unknown.

The TCR comes from a man aged 30 to 45 in good health. Sequencing was done on a sample of naive CD4+ T cells sorted from blood. Subset described: CD45RA+ positively selected. The chain employs TRBV6-5 and TRBJ2-5; 7 bases agree with TRBD1. The CDR3 sequence is CASSRTGQETQYF. CDR3 bases: TGTGCCAGCAGCCGGACAGGCCAAGAGACCCAGTACTTC.